Below, 13 T cell receptor beta chains from the same sample are listed, as sequenced in a study of T cell repertoires in ileal Crohn's disease (dated by TCRdb to between 2017 and 2020). Library generation was performed with the immunoSEQ multiplex PCR assay. Not all clones reach the TCRdb copy of this immuneACCESS table, which keeps in-frame sequences only. Checked studies attribute under half of the gap to unresolved V genes and leave the rest unexplained. Recorded for this sample are around 16,000 clones; about 55% of them occurred a single time. Jointly, the top ten make up 5.5% to 7% of the sample. The sequenced sample was ileal tissue. The source is an adult with Crohn's disease.

The V and J genes are TRBV7-2 and TRBJ1-5, with D possibly being TRBD1 (5 bases). Per germline, CDR1 SGHTA and CDR2 FQGNSA. This CDR3 region has 16 residues. V shed 1 base and J shed 1 base, with 11 bases lying between them. The CDR3 nucleotides are TGTGCCAGCAGCTTAGTAAGGGGCGGAAGCAATCAGCCCCAGCATTTT. Its protein is CASSLVRGGSNQPQHF.

This clone has only one observation. The V call is TRBV4-2, the J call TRBJ1-1; D not certain. The V gene lost 0 bases and the J gene lost 2 bases, with 10 bases spanning the gap. Germline V CDR1 and CDR2: LGHNA, YNFKEQ. The CDR3 length is 15 residues. The CDR3 loop is CASSQEPSINTEAFF. The CDR3 coding sequence is TGTGCCAGCAGCCAAGAGCCCAGTATCAACACTGAAGCTTTCTTT.

V usage is TRBV7-2 and J usage is TRBJ2-4; 7 bases are shared with TRBD1. This CDR3 is 12 amino acids long. V dropped 6 bases and J dropped 6; count of bases not matched to a gene: 2. Germline assignment: CDR1 SGHTA and CDR2 FQGNSA. CDR3 DNA sequence: TGTGCCAGCAGGTCAGGGGGAAACATTCAGTACTTC. It specifies CASRSGGNIQYF.

This rearrangement joins TRBV6-4 to TRBJ2-1, with D possibly matching TRBD1 (5 bases). Germline V gives CDR1 MRHNA, CDR2 SNTAGT. This CDR3 is built from 14 residues. The germline V and J ends were trimmed by 2 bases and 5 bases, with 10 bases remaining between them. CDR3 DNA sequence: TGTGCCAGCAGTGACGTGGCAGGGCACAATGAGCAGTTCTTC. It is translated as CASSDVAGHNEQFF.

CDR3 nucleotides: TGTGCCAGCAGCGCTGTAGCGGGGCCCACCGGGGAGCTGTTTTTT. Its translation is CASSAVAGPTGELFF. The chain carries TRBV11-3 and TRBJ2-2; TRBD2 matches 8 bases. Germline V gene data show CDR1 as SGHNT and CDR2 as YENEEA. The CDR3 contains 15 residues. Losses at the gene ends were 5 bases for V and 4 bases for J; bases not matched to a gene: 6.

To note about this clone: This CDR3 is also generated by other DNA sequences in the sample. The chain is built from TRBV2 and TRBJ2-2; a weak D match, TRBD1 (5 bases). This CDR3 spans 15 amino acids. Germline V gene sequence: CDR1 SNHLY, CDR2 FYNNEI. V lost 3 bases and J 2 bases, leaving 10 bases between the germline ends. CDR3 sequence reads: CASSDRATNTGELFF. The DNA of the CDR3 is TGTGCCAGCAGTGACAGGGCGACCAACACCGGGGAGCTGTTTTTT.

Only a few counts were recorded for this clone. This sequence joins TRBV6-5 and TRBJ1-1; no reliable D call. The ends were cut back, 5 bases at V and 3 bases at J, with 10 bases in the middle. The CDR3 extends over 13 amino acids. From germline, CDR1 is MNHEY and CDR2 SVGAGI. The CDR3 DNA reads as TGTGCCAGCAGTGAAGGAGACTACACTGAAGCTTTCTTT. Translated, it gives CASSEGDYTEAFF.

The chain carries TRBV4-2 and TRBJ2-7; D might be TRBD2 (5 bases). The germline V gene has CDR1 LGHNA and CDR2 YNFKEQ. The ends were cut back, 0 bases at V and 5 bases at J, with 14 bases in the middle. There are 15 residues in the CDR3. The CDR3 loop is CASSQEEAAFDEQYF. The DNA for the CDR3 is TGTGCCAGCAGCCAAGAAGAAGCGGCCTTCGACGAGCAGTACTTC.

This clone was observed a few times. The DNA of the CDR3 is TGTGCCAGCAATACGGGACAGGGACAGGAGACCCAGTACTTC. As protein: CASNTGQGQETQYF. The chain links TRBV2 to TRBJ2-5; 9 bases align to TRBD1. The length of the CDR3 is 14 residues. The germline CDR1 and CDR2 sequences are SNHLY and FYNNEI. V was clipped by 7 bases and J by 5 bases; unmatched bases: 8.

This clone was counted a few times. At one boundary the junction diverges from the germline segment, which might be a read error. The V gene is TRBV6-5, the J gene TRBJ2-1; TRBD2 matches 10 bases. The germline V gene has CDR1 MNHEY and CDR2 SVGAGI. The CDR3 spans 14 residues. The CDR3 region has the DNA TGTGCCAGCAGTTTACTGGGCGGAACTAGCGGGATTCTCTTC. This codes for CASSLLGGTSGILF.

The V call is TRBV7-2, the J call TRBJ1-5; tentatively, D is TRBD1 (5 bases). Germline CDR1 reads SGHTA; CDR2 reads FQGNSA. This CDR3 region has 16 residues. Trimming removed 1 base from V and 7 bases from J, with 17 bases in between. CDR3 nucleotide sequence: TGTGCCAGCAGCTTAGGGGACGGAGTTGGAGGGCAGCCCCAGCATTTT. Amino acid sequence: CASSLGDGVGGQPQHF.

The rearrangement links TRBV2 to TRBJ2-3; no clear D gene. The CDR3 is made up of 12 amino acids. V was cut by 6 bases and J by 4 bases, with 8 bases left in between. CDR1 and CDR2 from the germline V gene are SNHLY and FYNNEI. The CDR3 bases are TGTGCCAGCAGCTTAAAGCCAGATACGCAGTATTTT. Translated, it gives CASSLKPDTQYF.

This clone was seen a few times. An end of the junction differs from the germline gene, which may be a read error. CDR3 coding DNA: TGTGCCAGCACCCAAGAACTAGCGGGGCCAGATACGCAGTATTTT. It translates to CASTQELAGPDTQYF. V and J are TRBV4-2 and TRBJ2-3; the match to TRBD2 covers 10 bases. Germline loops: CDR1 LGHNA, CDR2 YNFKEQ. This CDR3 has 15 amino acids.